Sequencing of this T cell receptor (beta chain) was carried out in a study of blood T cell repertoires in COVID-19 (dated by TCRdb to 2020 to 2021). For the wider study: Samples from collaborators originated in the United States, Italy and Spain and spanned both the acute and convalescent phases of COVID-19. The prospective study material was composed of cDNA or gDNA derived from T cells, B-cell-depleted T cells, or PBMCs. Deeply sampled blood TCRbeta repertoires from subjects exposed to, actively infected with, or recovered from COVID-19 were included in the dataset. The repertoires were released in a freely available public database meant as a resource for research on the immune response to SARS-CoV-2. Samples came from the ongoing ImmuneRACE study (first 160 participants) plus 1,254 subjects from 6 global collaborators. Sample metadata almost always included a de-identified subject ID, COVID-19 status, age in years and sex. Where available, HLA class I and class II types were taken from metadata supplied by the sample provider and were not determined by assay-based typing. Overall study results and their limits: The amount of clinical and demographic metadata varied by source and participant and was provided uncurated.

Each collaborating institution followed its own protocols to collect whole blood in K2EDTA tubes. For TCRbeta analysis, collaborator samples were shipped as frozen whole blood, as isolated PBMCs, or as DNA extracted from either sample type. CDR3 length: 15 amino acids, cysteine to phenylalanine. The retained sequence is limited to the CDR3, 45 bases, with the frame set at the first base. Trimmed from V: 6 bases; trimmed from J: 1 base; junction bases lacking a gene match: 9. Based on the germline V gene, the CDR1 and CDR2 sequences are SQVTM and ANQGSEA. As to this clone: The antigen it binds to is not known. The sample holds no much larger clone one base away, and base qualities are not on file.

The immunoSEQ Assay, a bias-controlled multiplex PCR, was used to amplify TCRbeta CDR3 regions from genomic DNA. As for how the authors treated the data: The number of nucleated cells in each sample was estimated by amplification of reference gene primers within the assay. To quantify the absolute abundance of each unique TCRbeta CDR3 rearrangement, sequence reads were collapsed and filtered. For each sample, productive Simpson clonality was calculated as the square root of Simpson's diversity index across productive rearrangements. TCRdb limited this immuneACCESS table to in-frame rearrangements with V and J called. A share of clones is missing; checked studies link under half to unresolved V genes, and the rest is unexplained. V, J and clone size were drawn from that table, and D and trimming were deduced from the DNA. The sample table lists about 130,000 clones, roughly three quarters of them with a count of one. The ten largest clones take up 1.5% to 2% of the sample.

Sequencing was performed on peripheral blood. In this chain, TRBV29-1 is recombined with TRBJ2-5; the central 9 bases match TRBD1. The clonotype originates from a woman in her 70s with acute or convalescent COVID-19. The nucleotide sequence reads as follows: TGCAGCGTCGGAGACGACAGGGGGTTCCAAGAGACCCAGTACTTC. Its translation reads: CSVGDDRGFQETQYF.